This T cell receptor (beta chain) was sequenced during a study of blood T cell repertoires in COVID-19. The wider study: Sites across the United States, Italy and Spain contributed samples from acute and convalescent COVID-19. Sources were T cells, B-cell-depleted T cells, or PBMCs; the material itself was cDNA or gDNA.

Germline V gene lookup returns CDR1 LNHDA and CDR2 SQIVND (reference sequence). The CDR3 is 17 amino acids. V lost 5 bases and J lost 8, with 24 bases in between. The data were produced by immunoSEQ multiplex PCR, yet TCRdb's version contains in-frame clones alone and is incomplete. Altogether 35,000 to 45,000 clones are present, 88% being singletons, with the ten largest covering 2% to 2.5%. The sample consisted of peripheral blood. This sequence was found in a human donor in a cohort sampled during active COVID-19. This chain joins TRBV19 and TRBJ1-4; D possibly corresponds to TRBD1 (6 bases). CDR3 region: CASSSTTQGIKLEKLFF. CDR3 nucleotides: TGTGCCAGTAGTTCCACCACACAGGGAATTAAGCTGGAAAAACTGTTTTTT.